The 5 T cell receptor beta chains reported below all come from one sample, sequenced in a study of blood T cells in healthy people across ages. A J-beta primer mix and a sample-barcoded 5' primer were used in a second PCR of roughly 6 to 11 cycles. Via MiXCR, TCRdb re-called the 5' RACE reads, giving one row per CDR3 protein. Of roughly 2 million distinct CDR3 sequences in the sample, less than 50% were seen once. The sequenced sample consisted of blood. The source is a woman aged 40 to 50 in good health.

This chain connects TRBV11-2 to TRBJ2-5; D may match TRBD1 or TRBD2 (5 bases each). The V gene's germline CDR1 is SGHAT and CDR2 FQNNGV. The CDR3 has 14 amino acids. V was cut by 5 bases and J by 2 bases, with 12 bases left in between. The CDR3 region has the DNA TGTGCCAGCAGCCGGGGACCCACGCAAGAGACCCAGTACTTC. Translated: CASSRGPTQETQYF. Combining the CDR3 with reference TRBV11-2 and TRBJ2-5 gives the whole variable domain EAGVAQSPRYKIIEKRQSVAFWCNPISGHATLYWYQQILGQGPKLLIQFQNNGVVDDSQLPKDRFSAERLKGVDSTLKIQPAKLEDSAVYLCASSRGPTQETQYFGPGTRLLVL.

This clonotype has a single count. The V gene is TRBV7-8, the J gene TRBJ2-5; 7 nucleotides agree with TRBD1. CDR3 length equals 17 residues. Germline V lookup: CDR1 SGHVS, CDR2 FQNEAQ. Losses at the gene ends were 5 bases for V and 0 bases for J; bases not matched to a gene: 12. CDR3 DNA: TGTGCCAGCAGCCCGGACAGGTTCTTACTCTACCAAGAGACCCAGTACTTC. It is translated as CASSPDRFLLYQETQYF.

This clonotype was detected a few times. The CDR3 sequence: CASSRRDRAETQYF. CDR3 in DNA: TGTGCCAGCAGCCGCCGGGACAGGGCTGAGACCCAGTACTTC. The chain is built from TRBV27 and TRBJ2-5, with 9 nucleotides matching TRBD1. This CDR3 has 14 amino acids. The V gene's germline CDR1 is MNHEY and CDR2 SMNVEV (reference sequence). Germline trimming cut 6 bases from V and 5 bases from J; bases unmatched to any gene: 7.

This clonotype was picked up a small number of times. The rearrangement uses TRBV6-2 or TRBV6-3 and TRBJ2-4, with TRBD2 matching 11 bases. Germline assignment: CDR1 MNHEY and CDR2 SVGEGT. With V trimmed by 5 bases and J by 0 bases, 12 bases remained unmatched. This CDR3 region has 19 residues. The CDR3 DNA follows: TGTGCCAGCAGTCTCAGACTAGCGGGACCACTTCTAGCCAAAAACATTCAGTACTTC. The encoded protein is CASSLRLAGPLLAKNIQYF.

The CDR3 nucleotides read TGTGCCAGCATCGAACGGGGGGGCAATAGAGATACGCAGTATTTT. It is translated as CASIERGGNRDTQYF. The rearrangement uses TRBV6-2 or TRBV6-3 and TRBJ2-3; 8 bases are a match to TRBD2. V shed 7 bases and J 5 bases; nucleotides not matched to a gene: 11. The V gene's germline CDR1 is MNHEY and CDR2 SVGEGT. The CDR3 is made up of 15 amino acids.